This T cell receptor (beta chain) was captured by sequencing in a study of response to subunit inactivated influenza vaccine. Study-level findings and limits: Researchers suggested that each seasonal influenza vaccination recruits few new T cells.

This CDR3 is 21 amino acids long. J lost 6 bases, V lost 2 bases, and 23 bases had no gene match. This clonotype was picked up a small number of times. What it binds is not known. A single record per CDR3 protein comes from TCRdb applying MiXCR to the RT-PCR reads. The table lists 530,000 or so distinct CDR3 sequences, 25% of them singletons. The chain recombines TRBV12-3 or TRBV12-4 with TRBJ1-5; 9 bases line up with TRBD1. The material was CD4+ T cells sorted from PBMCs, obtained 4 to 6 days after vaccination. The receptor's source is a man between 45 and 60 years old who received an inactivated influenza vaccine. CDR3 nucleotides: TGTGCCAGCAGTTTAATGATTGTTGGGACAGGGATAGAGTTGGCGGGTCAGCCCCAGCATTTT. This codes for CASSLMIVGTGIELAGQPQHF.